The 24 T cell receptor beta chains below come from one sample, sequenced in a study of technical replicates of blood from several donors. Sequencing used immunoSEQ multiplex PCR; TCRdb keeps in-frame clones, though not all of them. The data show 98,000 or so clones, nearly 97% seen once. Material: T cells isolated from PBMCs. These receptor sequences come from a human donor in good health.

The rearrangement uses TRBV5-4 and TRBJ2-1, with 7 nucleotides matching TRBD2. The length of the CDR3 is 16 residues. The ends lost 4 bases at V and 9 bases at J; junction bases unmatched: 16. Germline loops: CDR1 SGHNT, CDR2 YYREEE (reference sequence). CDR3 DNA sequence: TGTGCCAGCAGCCCAACCCTCCTAACTGGGAGGGTTGAGCAGTTCTTC. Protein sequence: CASSPTLLTGRVEQFF.

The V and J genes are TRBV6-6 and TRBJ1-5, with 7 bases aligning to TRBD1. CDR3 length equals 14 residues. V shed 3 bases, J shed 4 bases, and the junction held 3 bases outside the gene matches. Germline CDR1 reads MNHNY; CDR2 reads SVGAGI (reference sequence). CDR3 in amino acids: CASSYLQGNQPQHF. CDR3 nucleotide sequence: TGTGCCAGCAGTTATCTACAGGGGAATCAGCCCCAGCATTTT.

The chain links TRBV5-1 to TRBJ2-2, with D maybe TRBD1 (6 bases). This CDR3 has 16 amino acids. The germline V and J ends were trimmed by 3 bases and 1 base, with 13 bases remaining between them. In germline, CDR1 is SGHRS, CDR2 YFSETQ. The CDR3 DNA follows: TGCGCCAGCAGCTCCCCCCCGACAGGGAACACCGGGGAGCTGTTTTTT. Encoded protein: CASSSPPTGNTGELFF. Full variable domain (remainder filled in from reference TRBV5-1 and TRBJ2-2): KAGVTQTPRYLIKTRGQQVTLSCSPISGHRSVSWYQQTPGQGLQFLFEYFSETQRNKGNFPGRFSGRQFSNSRSEMNVSTLELGDSALYLCASSSPPTGNTGELFFGEGSRLTVL.

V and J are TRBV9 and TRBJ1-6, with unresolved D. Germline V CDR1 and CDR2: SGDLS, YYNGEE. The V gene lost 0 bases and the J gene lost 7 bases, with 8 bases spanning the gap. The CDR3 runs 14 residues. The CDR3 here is CASSVVPENSPLHF. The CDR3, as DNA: TGTGCCAGCAGCGTAGTACCCGAGAATTCACCCCTCCACTTT.

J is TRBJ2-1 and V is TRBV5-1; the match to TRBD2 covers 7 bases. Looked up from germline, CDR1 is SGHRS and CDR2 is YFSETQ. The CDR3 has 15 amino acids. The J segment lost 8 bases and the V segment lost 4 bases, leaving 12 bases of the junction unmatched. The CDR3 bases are TGCGCCAGCAGCCTGGATGGCGGGAGTCCGGATGAGCAGTTCTTC. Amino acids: CASSLDGGSPDEQFF.

The CDR3 loop reads CSARESREAFF. The CDR3 region has the DNA TGCAGTGCTAGAGAGTCCAGAGAAGCTTTCTTT. The gene calls are TRBV20-1 and TRBJ1-1; D is uncertain. V was cut by 0 bases and J by 8 bases, with 7 bases left in between. CDR1 and CDR2 from the germline V gene are DFQATT and SNEGSKA (reference sequence). The CDR3 loop spans 11 amino acids.

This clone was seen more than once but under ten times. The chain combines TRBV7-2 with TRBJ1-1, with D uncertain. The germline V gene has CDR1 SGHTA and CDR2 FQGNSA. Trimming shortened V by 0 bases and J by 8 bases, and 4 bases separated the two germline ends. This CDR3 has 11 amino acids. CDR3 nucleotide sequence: TGTGCCAGCAGCTTAGCGCGAGAAGCTTTCTTT. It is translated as CASSLAREAFF.

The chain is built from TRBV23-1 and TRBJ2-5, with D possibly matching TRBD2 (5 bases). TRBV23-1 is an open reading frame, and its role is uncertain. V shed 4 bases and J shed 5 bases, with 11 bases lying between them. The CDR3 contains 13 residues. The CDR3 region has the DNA TGCGCCAGCAGTCCGCTCAGAGGGGAGACCCAGTACTTC. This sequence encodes CASSPLRGETQYF.

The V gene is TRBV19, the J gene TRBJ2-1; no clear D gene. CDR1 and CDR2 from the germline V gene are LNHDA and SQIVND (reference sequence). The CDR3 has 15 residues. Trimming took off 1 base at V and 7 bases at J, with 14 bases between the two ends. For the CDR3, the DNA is TGTGCCAGTAGTATAGGGTATACTCAACTGAATGAGCAGTTCTTC. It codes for CASSIGYTQLNEQFF.

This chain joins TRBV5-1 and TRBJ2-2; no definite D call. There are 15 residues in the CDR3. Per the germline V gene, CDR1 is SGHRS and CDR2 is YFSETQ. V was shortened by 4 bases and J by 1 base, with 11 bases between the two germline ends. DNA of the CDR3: TGCGCCAGCAGCCCCTTCTCAGAGAACACCGGGGAGCTGTTTTTT. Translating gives CASSPFSENTGELFF.

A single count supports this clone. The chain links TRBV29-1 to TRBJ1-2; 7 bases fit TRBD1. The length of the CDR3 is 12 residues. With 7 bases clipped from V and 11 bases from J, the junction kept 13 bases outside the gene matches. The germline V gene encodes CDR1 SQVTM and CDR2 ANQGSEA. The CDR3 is CSATSILTGYTF. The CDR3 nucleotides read TGCAGCGCCACCTCAATACTGACAGGGTACACCTTC. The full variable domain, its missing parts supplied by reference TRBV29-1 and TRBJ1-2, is SAVISQKPSRDICQRGTSLTIQCQVDSQVTMMFWYRQQPGQSLTLIATANQGSEATYESGFVIDKFPISRPNLTFSTLTVSNMSPEDSSIYLCSATSILTGYTFGSGTRLTVV.

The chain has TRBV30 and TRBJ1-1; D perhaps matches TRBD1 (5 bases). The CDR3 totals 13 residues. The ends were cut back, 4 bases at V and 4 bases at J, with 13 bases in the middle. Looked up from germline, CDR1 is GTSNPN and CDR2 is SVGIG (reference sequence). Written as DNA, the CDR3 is TGTGCCTGGATGTTCTTCGGGGGCACTGAAGCTTTCTTT. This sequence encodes CAWMFFGGTEAFF.

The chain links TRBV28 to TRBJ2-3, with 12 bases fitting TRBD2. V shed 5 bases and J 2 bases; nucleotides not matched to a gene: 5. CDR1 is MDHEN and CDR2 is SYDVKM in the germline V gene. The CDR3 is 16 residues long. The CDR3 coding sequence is TGTGCCAGCAGTCAAAGACTAGCGGGAGCCACAGATACGCAGTATTTT. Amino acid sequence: CASSQRLAGATDTQYF.

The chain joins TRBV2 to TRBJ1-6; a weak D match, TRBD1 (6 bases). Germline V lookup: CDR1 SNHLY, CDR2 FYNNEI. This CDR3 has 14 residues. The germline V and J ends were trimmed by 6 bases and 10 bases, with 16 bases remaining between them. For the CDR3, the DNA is TGTGCCAGCAGGAACAGGGTTAGGGAATCACCCCTCCACTTT. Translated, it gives CASRNRVRESPLHF.

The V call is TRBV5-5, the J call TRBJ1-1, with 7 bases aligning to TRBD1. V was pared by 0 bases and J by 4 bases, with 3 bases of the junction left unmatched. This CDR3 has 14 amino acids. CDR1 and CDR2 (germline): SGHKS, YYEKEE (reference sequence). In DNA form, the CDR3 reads TGTGCCAGCAGCTTGGGGCCAGGGGGCACTGAAGCTTTCTTT. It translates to CASSLGPGGTEAFF.

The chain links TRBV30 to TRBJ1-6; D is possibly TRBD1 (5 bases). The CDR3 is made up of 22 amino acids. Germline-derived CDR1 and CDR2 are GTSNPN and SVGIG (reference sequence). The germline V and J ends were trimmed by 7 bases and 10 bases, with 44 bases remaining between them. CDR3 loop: CAFISLVPLLRWVKGMGSPLHF. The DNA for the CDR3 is TGTGCCTTTATATCCCTTGTTCCTCTTCTCCGATGGGTGAAGGGGATGGGGTCACCCCTCCACTTT. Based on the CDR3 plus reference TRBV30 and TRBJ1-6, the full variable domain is SQTIHQWPATLVQPVGSPLSLECTVEGTSNPNLYWYRQAAGRGLQLLFYSVGIGQISSEVPQNLSASRPQDRQFILSSKKLLLSDSGFYLCAFISLVPLLRWVKGMGSPLHFGNGTRLTVT.

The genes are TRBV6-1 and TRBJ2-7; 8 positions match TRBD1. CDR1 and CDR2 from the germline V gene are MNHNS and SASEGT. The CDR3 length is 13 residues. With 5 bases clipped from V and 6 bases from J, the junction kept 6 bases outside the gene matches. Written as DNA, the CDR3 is TGTGCCAGCAGTTGGACAGGGTTTGCCGAGCAGTACTTC. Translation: CASSWTGFAEQYF.

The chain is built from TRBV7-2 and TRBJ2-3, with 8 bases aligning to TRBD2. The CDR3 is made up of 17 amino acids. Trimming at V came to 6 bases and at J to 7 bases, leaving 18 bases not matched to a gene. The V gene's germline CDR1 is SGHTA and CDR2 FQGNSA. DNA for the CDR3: TGTGCCAGCAGTCTAAAGGGCCTAGGCGGGGGGAGTCATACGCAGTATTTT. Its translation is CASSLKGLGGGSHTQYF.

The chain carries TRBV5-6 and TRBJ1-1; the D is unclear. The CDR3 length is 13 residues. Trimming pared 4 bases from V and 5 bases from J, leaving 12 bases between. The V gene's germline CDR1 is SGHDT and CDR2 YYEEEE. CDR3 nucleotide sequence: TGTGCCAGCAGCCCTAACCTAGAGACTGAAGCTTTCTTT. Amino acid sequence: CASSPNLETEAFF.

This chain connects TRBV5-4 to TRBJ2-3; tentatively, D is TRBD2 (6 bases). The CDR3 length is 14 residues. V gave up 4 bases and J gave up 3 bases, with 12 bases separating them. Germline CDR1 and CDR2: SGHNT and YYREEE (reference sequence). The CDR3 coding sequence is TGTGCCAGCAGCCTAGGCCGGGGGACAGATACGCAGTATTTT. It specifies CASSLGRGTDTQYF.

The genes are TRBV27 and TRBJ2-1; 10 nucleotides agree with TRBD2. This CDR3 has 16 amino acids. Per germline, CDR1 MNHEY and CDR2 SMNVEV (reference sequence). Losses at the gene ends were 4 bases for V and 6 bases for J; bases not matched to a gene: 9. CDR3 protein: CASSSRWSGRVNEQFF. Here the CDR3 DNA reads TGTGCCAGCAGTTCCCGCTGGAGCGGGAGGGTCAATGAGCAGTTCTTC.

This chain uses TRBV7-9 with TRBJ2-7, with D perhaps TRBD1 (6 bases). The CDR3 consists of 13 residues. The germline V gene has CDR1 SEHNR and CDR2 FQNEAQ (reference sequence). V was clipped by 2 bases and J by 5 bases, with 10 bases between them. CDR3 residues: CASSLTRGDEQYF. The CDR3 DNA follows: TGTGCCAGCAGCTTAACCAGGGGAGACGAGCAGTACTTC.

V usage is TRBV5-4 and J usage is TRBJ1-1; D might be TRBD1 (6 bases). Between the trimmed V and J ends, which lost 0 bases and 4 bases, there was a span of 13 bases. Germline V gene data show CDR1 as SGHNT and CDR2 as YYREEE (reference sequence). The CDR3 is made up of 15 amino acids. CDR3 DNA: TGTGCCAGCAGCTTGGGAACAGGGAGTTTCACTGAAGCTTTCTTT. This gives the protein CASSLGTGSFTEAFF.

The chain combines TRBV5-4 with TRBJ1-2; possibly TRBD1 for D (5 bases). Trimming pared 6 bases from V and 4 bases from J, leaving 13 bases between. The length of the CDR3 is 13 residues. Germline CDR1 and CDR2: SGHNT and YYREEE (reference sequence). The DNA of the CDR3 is TGTGCCAGCAACCTCGGGGGAACCTATGGCTACACCTTC. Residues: CASNLGGTYGYTF.